This paragraph reports one T cell receptor (beta chain). J gave up 4 bases and V 5 bases, and 7 bases lay outside the gene matches. The CDR3 length is 16 residues. Per the germline V gene, CDR1 is SGHTA and CDR2 is FQGNSA. This specimen comes from a study of cytomegalovirus exposure and HLA in healthy donors. The PCR contained 60 Vbeta and 13 Jbeta primers. Produced via immunoSEQ multiplex PCR; TCRdb's table is partial and in-frame only. The sample contains some 110,000 clones, approximately 69% of which appear only once. The clonotype originates from a man aged 30 to 45 in good health and CMV-seronegative. The chain employs TRBV7-2 and TRBJ2-1; 11 bases fit TRBD2. Sequencing used PBMCs. The CDR3 sequence: CASSTGLAVLYNEQFF. In nucleotides, the CDR3 is TGTGCCAGCAGCACGGGACTAGCGGTTTTATACAATGAGCAGTTCTTC.